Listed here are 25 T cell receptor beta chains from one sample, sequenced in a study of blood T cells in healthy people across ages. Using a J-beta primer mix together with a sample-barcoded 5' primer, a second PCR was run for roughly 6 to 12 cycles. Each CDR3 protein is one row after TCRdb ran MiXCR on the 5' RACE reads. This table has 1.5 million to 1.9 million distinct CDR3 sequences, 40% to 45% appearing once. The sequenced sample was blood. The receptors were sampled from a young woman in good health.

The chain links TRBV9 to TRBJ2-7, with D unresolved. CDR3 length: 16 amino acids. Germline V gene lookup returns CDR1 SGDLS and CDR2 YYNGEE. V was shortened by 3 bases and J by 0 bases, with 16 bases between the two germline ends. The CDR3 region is CASSDPDGISSYEQYF. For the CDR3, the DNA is TGTGCCAGCAGCGACCCGGACGGAATCAGCTCCTACGAGCAGTACTTC.

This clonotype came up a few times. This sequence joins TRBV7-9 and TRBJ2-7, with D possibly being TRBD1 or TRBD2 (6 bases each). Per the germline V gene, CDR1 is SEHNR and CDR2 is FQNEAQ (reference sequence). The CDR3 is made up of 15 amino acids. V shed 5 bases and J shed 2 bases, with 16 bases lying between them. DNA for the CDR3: TGTGCCAGCAGCCACGCGCGGGACAACCCCTACGAGCAGTACTTC. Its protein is CASSHARDNPYEQYF. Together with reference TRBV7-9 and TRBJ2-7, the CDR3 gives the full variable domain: DTGVSQNPRHKITKRGQNVTFRCDPISEHNRLYWYRQTLGQGPEFLTYFQNEAQLEKSRLLSDRFSAERPKGSFSTLEIQRTEQGDSAMYLCASSHARDNPYEQYFGPGTRLTVT.

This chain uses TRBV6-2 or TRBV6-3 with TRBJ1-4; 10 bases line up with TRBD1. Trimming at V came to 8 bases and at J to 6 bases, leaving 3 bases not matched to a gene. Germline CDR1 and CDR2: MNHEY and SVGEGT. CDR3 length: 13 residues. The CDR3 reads CASRDRGHEKLFF. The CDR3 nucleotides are TGTGCCAGCCGGGACAGGGGTCATGAAAAACTGTTTTTT.

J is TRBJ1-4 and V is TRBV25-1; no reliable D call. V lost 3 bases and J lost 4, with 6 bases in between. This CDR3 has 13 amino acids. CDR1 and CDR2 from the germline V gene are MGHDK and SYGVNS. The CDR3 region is CASSELDNEKLFF. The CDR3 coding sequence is TGTGCCAGCAGTGAGTTGGATAATGAAAAACTGTTTTTT.

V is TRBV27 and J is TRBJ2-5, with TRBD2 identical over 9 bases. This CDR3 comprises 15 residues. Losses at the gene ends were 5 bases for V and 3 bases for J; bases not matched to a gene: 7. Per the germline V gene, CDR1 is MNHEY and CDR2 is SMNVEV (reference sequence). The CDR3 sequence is CASSQLAGGEETQYF. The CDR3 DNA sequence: TGTGCCAGCAGTCAACTAGCGGGCGGTGAAGAGACCCAGTACTTC.

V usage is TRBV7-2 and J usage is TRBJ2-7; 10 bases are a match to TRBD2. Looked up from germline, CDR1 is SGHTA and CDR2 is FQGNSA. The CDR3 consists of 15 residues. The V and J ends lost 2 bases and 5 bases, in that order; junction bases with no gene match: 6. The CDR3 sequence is CASSLRAGLANEQYF. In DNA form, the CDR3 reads TGTGCCAGCAGCTTAAGGGCGGGACTAGCGAACGAGCAGTACTTC.

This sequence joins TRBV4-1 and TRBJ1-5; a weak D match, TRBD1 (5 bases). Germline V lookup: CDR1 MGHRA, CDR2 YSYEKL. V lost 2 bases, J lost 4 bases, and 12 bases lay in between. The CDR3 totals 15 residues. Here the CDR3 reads CASSQPRRGNQPQHF. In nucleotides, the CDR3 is TGCGCCAGCAGCCAACCCCGGAGGGGAAATCAGCCCCAGCATTTT.

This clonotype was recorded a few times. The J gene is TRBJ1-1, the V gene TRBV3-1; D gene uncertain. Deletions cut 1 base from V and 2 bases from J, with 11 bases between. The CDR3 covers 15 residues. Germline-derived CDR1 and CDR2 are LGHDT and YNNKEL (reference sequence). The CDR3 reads CASSQVPGSNTEAFF. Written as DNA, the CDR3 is TGTGCCAGCAGCCAAGTACCGGGTTCAAACACTGAAGCTTTCTTT.

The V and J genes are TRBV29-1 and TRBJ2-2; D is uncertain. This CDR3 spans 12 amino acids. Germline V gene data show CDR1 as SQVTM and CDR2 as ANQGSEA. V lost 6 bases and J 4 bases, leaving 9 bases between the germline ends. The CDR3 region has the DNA TGCAGCGTGAAAGGGCCCACCGGGGAGCTGTTTTTT. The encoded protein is CSVKGPTGELFF.

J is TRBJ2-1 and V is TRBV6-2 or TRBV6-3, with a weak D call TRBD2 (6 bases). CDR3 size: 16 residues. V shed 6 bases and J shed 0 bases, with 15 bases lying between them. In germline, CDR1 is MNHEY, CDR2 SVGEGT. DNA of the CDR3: TGTGCCAGCAGAATCCGGGACTCCAGCTCCTACAATGAGCAGTTCTTC. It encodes CASRIRDSSSYNEQFF.

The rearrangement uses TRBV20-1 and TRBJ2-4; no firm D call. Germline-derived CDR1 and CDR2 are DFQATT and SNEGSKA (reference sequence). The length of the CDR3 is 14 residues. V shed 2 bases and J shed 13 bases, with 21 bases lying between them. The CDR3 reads CSARLSMGYNEQYF. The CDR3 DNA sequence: TGCAGTGCTAGACTGTCTATGGGTTACAATGAGCAGTACTTC.

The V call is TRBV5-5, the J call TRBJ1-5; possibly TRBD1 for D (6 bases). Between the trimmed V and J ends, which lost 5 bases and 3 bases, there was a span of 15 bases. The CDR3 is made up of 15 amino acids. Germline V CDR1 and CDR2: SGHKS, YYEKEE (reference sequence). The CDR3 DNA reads TGTGCCAGCAGTTCAGAACAGGGATACAATCAGCCCCAGCATTTT. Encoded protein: CASSSEQGYNQPQHF.

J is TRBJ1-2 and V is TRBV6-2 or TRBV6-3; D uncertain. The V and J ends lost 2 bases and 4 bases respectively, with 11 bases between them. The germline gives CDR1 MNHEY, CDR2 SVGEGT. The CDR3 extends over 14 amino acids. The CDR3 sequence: CASSYEPEGYGYTF. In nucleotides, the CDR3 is TGTGCCAGCAGTTACGAACCCGAGGGCTATGGCTACACCTTC.

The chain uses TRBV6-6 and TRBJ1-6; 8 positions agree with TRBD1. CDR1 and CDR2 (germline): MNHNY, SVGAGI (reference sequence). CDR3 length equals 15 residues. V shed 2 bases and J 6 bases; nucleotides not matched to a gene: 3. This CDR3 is CASSYTGTGNSPLHF. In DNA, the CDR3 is TGTGCCAGCAGTTACACCGGGACAGGTAATTCACCCCTCCACTTT.

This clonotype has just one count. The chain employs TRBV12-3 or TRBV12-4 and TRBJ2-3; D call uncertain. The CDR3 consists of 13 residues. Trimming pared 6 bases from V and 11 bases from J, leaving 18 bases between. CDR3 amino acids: CASSTRRANMQYF. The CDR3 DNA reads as TGTGCCAGCAGCACACGTCGGGCGAATATGCAGTATTTT.

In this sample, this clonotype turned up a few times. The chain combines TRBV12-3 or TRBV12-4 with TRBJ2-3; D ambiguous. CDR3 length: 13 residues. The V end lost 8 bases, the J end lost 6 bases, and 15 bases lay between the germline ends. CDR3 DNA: TGTGCCAGCTTGGAGAGATTTGGGGATACGCAGTATTTT. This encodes CASLERFGDTQYF.

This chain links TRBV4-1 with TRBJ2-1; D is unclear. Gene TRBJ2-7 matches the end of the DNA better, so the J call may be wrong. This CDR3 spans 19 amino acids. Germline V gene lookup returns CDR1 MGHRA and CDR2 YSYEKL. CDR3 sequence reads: CASSQVGQPWARFYNEQYF. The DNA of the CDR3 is TGCGCCAGCAGCCAAGTAGGCCAGCCCTGGGCCCGTTTCTACAATGAGCAGTACTTC.

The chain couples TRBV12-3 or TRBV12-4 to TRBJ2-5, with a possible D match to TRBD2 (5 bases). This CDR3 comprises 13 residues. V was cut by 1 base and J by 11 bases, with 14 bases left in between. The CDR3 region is CASSLDRGTEQYF. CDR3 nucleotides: TGTGCCAGCAGTTTAGATCGGGGAACGGAGCAGTACTTC.

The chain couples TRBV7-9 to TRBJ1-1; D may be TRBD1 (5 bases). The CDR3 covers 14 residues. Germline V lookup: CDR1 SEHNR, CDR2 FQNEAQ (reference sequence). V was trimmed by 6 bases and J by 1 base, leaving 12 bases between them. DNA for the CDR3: TGTGCCAGCAGGTCGGGACTGGGGAACACTGAAGCTTTCTTT. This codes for CASRSGLGNTEAFF.

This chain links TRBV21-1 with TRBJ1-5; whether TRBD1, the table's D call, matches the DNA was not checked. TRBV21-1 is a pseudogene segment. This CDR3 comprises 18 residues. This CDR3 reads CASSKETGQRPSNQPQHF. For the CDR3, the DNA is TGTGCCAGCAGCAAAGAGACGGGACAGCGCCCTAGCAATCAGCCCCAGCATTTT.

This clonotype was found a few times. The chain's CDR3 is CASSQDDRIYQPQHF. The DNA of the CDR3 is TGCGCCAGCAGCCAAGATGATCGGATTTATCAGCCCCAGCATTTT. V and J are TRBV4-1 and TRBJ1-5; D unclear. The V and J ends lost 0 bases and 5 bases respectively, with 11 bases between them. The CDR3 totals 15 residues. Germline V lookup: CDR1 MGHRA, CDR2 YSYEKL.

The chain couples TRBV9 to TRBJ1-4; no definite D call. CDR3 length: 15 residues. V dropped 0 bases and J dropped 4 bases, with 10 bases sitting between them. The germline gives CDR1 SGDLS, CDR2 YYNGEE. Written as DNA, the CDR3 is TGTGCCAGCAGCGTAGCCGCAAATTATAATGAAAAACTGTTTTTT. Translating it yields CASSVAANYNEKLFF.

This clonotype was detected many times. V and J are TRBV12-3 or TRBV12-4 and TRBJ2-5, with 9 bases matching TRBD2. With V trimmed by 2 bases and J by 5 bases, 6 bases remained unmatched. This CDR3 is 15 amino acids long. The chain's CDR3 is CASSLSASGVETQYF. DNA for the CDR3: TGTGCCAGCAGTTTATCGGCTAGCGGGGTTGAGACCCAGTACTTC.

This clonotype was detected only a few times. The chain's CDR3 is CASGGGSREQYF. The DNA for the CDR3 is TGTGCCAGCGGGGGGGGATCTAGGGAGCAGTACTTC. The V and J genes are TRBV12-3 or TRBV12-4 and TRBJ2-7, with 7 bases that match TRBD2. CDR3 length: 12 amino acids. The V segment lost 8 bases and the J segment 7 bases; nucleotides outside the gene matches: 8.

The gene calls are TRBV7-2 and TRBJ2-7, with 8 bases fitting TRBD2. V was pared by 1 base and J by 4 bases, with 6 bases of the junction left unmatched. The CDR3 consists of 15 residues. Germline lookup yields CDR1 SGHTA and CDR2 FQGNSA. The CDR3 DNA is TGTGCCAGCAGCTTAGACGGGGGGGCCGTGTACGAGCAGTACTTC. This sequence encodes CASSLDGGAVYEQYF.